These T cell receptor beta chains were read from a single sample in a study of CD8 T cells in Susac syndrome. TCRdb re-called the immunoSEQ multiplex PCR reads through MiXCR, storing one row per CDR3 protein. This sample has about 150,000 distinct CDR3 sequences, with approximately 94% found just once. What was sequenced was CD4+ T cells from PBMCs. The receptors were gathered from a human donor with multiple sclerosis. Both conserved end residues are part of each CDR3. A D gene is named only where the DNA matches it firmly. The listing skips clone size in some rows; elsewhere it reads once, few, many or a size class.

j_call | clone_size | d_call | cdr3_length | v_call | cdr3_nt | cdr3_aa
TRBJ2-2 | - | TRBD1 | 17 | TRBV24-1 | TGTGCCACCAGTGATTTGCCTGGACAGGGGATCACCGGGGAGCTGTTTTTT | CATSDLPGQGITGELFF
TRBJ2-1 | - | - | 14 | TRBV27 | TGTGCCACCTCGGGTTTAGGGCAATCAAATGAGCAGTTCTTC | CATSGLGQSNEQFF
TRBJ2-1 | - | TRBD2 | 16 | TRBV15 | TGTGCCACCAGCAGAGATCGACTAGCGGTTTACAATGAGCAGTTCTTC | CATSRDRLAVYNEQFF
TRBJ2-3 | - | TRBD2 | 14 | TRBV20-1 | TGCAGTGCTAGACAAGCGGGGGGAAGTCAAACGCAGTATTTT | CSARQAGGSQTQYF
TRBJ1-2 | - | - | 15 | TRBV24-1 | TGTGCCACCAGTGACCCCGCGGGGGCGGGCTATGGCTACACCTTC | CATSDPAGAGYGYTF
TRBJ2-1 | - | - | 17 | TRBV18 | TGTGCCAGCTCACCGCCCGGGACCCGGGAGCTTTACAATGAGCAGTTCTTC | CASSPPGTRELYNEQFF
TRBJ2-3 | - | - | 14 | TRBV19 | TGTGCCAGTAGCAGCGCTACTAGCACAGATACGCAGTATTTT | CASSSATSTDTQYF
TRBJ1-2 | - | TRBD1 | 15 | TRBV9 | TGTGCCAGCAGCGCAACCACAGGGGGCTCGGGTGGCTACACCTTC | CASSATTGGSGGYTF
TRBJ1-1 | - | TRBD1 | 14 | TRBV12-3/TRBV12-4 | TGTGCCAGCAGACAGGGGGAGGAAACGACCGAAGCTTTCTTT | CASRQGEETTEAFF
TRBJ2-5 | - | - | 14 | TRBV5-1 | TGCGCCAGCAGCTTGGAATGGATCCAAGAGACCCAGTACTTC | CASSLEWIQETQYF
TRBJ1-2 | - | - | 15 | TRBV7-9 | TGTGCCAGCAGCTTAACGCGGGACAAGTTATCTGGCTACACCTTC | CASSLTRDKLSGYTF
TRBJ2-1 | - | TRBD1 | 14 | TRBV18 | TGTGCCAGCTCACACCCCGACAGGGGCCATGAGCAGTTCTTC | CASSHPDRGHEQFF
TRBJ2-5 | few | - | 12 | TRBV11-2 | TGTGCCAGCAGCTCTAACCAAGAGACCCAGTACTTC | CASSSNQETQYF
TRBJ2-3 | once | - | 16 | TRBV7-9 | TGTGCCAGCAGCTTGGGGACACGAAGGGACACGGATACGCAGTATTTT | CASSLGTRRDTDTQYF
TRBJ1-2 | - | - | 14 | TRBV19 | TGTGCCAGTAGTCTACTGGGACGGAACTATGGCTACACCTTC | CASSLLGRNYGYTF
TRBJ2-7 | - | TRBD2 | 14 | TRBV28 | TGTGCCAGCAGCTTCCCGGGACTAGTCAACGAGCAGTACTTC | CASSFPGLVNEQYF
TRBJ1-1 | - | - | 13 | TRBV9 | TGTGCCAGCAGCCAGCTAAACAGCGGAGAAGCTTTCTTT | CASSQLNSGEAFF
TRBJ2-1 | - | TRBD2 | 15 | TRBV28 | TGTGCCAGCAGTCCACTAGCGGGAGTACGGTATGAGCAGTTCTTC | CASSPLAGVRYEQFF
TRBJ1-2 | - | - | 13 | TRBV6-2/TRBV6-3 | TGTGCCAGCAGTAAAACAGGGATCAATGGCTACACCTTC | CASSKTGINGYTF
TRBJ2-7 | - | - | 11 | TRBV2 | TGTGCCAGCAGTGAAGGGGCCGAGCAGTACTTC | CASSEGAEQYF
TRBJ1-5 | - | - | 13 | TRBV6-2/TRBV6-3 | TGTGCCAGCAGTTACATAGGGAGTCGTCCCCAGCATTTT | CASSYIGSRPQHF
TRBJ2-3 | - | - | 16 | TRBV9 | TGTGCCAGCAGCGTGTCGGAAATGAGTGGGACAGATACGCAGTATTTT | CASSVSEMSGTDTQYF
TRBJ1-3 | - | - | 15 | TRBV10-3 | TGTGCCATCAGTGAGTCTGCGGCTGCTGGAAACACCATATATTTT | CAISESAAAGNTIYF
TRBJ2-5 | - | TRBD1 | 16 | TRBV28 | TGTGCCAGCAGCCCCAGACAGGGGGTAGCCAGGGAGACCCAGTACTTC | CASSPRQGVARETQYF
TRBJ2-3 | - | TRBD2 | 14 | TRBV6-5 | TGTGCCACGAGGCTAGCGGGAGGAAAAGATACGCAGTATTTT | CATRLAGGKDTQYF
TRBJ2-5 | - | TRBD1 | 14 | TRBV5-4 | TGTGCCAGCAGCTTAAACAGGGGGCCCGAGACCCAGTACTTC | CASSLNRGPETQYF
TRBJ2-2 | - | - | 12 | TRBV30 | TGTGCCTGGAGTAAGAACACCGGGGAGCTGTTTTTT | CAWSKNTGELFF
TRBJ2-7 | - | TRBD1 | 15 | TRBV28 | TGTGCCAGCAGTTTTGGGGACAGGGGGGTTAATGGGCAGTACTTC | CASSFGDRGVNGQYF
TRBJ1-1 | - | - | 15 | TRBV7-9 | TGTGCCAGCAGCTTCACGGTTGGTGGGGCGACTGAAGCTTTCTTT | CASSFTVGGATEAFF
TRBJ1-2 | few | - | 12 | TRBV5-4 | TGTGCCAGCAGCTTGGATGGGGATGGCTACACCTTC | CASSLDGDGYTF
TRBJ2-1 | - | TRBD2 | 14 | TRBV2 | TGTGCCAGCGCGGAACTAGCGGGAGAAGGTGAGCAGTTCTTC | CASAELAGEGEQFF
TRBJ2-7 | - | - | 13 | TRBV28 | TGTGCCAGCGGATCGGTCGGACCCTACGAGCAGTACTTC | CASGSVGPYEQYF
TRBJ2-3 | - | TRBD2 | 14 | TRBV5-1 | TGCGCCAGCAGCCCTAGCGGGCACACAGATACGCAGTATTTT | CASSPSGHTDTQYF
TRBJ1-3 | - | - | 11 | TRBV4-1 | TGCGCCAGCAGCCCTCGGGACACCATATATTTT | CASSPRDTIYF
TRBJ1-2 | - | - | 15 | TRBV5-4 | TGTGCCAGCAGCTCGACCCAAGGCAGGGGCGGTGGCTACACCTTC | CASSSTQGRGGGYTF
TRBJ2-7 | - | - | 15 | TRBV29-1 | TGCAGCGCAAGAATTGACAGGCCTAGCTCCTACGAGCAGTACTTC | CSARIDRPSSYEQYF
TRBJ2-3 | - | - | 14 | TRBV7-3 | TGTGCCAGCAGCTTAGGACTACTCCCTGATACGCAGTATTTT | CASSLGLLPDTQYF
TRBJ2-5 | - | - | 12 | TRBV29-1 | TGCAGCGTTGATCGGGGGCAAGAGACCCAGTACTTC | CSVDRGQETQYF
TRBJ2-3 | - | TRBD2 | 14 | TRBV7-8 | TGTGCCAGCAGAGGGACTAGCGGGTCAGATACGCAGTATTTT | CASRGTSGSDTQYF
TRBJ1-6 | - | - | 12 | TRBV20-1 | TGCAGTGCCTCGGTCACGAATTCACCCCTCCACTTT | CSASVTNSPLHF
TRBJ2-1 | - | TRBD2 | 15 | TRBV10-3 | TGTGCCATCAGCGGTAGCGGGGGGGCGCCCAATGAGCAGTTCTTC | CAISGSGGAPNEQFF
TRBJ2-1 | - | - | 15 | TRBV5-1 | TGCGCCAGCAGCTTGGTGGGTCGATCCTACAATGAGCAGTTCTTC | CASSLVGRSYNEQFF